The 16 T cell receptor beta chains given below trace back to one sample, sequenced in a study of CD4 T cells in relation to SARS-CoV-2 and coronaviruses. CD4+ T cells from unexposed donors were obtained before the COVID-19 pandemic (2011-2018). Isolation of CD4+ T cells took place after roughly nine days in culture. No antigens are known for them. Libraries were prepared by immunoSEQ multiplex PCR; TCRdb keeps only in-frame clonotypes and omits some of them. Among about 26,000 clones listed, about two thirds were seen once. Sequenced sample: CD4+ T cells from PBMCs, cultured in vitro. These receptors were taken from a human donor in good health.

The chain couples TRBV7-2 to TRBJ1-4; D is unresolved. The CDR3 is 14 amino acids. Trimming shortened V by 4 bases and J by 0 bases, and 6 bases separated the two germline ends. Germline V lookup: CDR1 SGHTA, CDR2 FQGNSA. The CDR3 reads CASSSDATNEKLFF. The CDR3 DNA reads as TGTGCCAGCAGCTCGGACGCAACTAATGAAAAACTGTTTTTT.

J is TRBJ1-4 and V is TRBV4-1; D unclear. Germline-derived CDR1 and CDR2 are MGHRA and YSYEKL. The CDR3 spans 15 residues. V was cut by 0 bases and J by 6 bases, with 11 bases left in between. CDR3 residues: CASSQDRRVDEKLFF. The CDR3 region has the DNA TGCGCCAGCAGCCAAGATAGAAGGGTAGATGAAAAACTGTTTTTT.

J is TRBJ2-3 and V is TRBV2; no clear D. This CDR3 is built from 12 residues. Germline values: CDR1 SNHLY, CDR2 FYNNEI. Trimming took off 6 bases at V and 2 bases at J, with 6 bases between the two ends. The CDR3 loop reads CASRVNTDTQYF. As DNA, the CDR3 is TGTGCCAGCAGGGTAAACACAGATACGCAGTATTTT.

This clone was picked up a small number of times. This sequence joins TRBV11-2 and TRBJ2-3; D remains unclear. Trimming cost V 0 bases and J 2 bases, with 9 bases left between them. The CDR3 is made up of 15 amino acids. Germline-derived CDR1 and CDR2 are SGHAT and FQNNGV. The CDR3 here is CASSLEPRPTDTQYF. CDR3 coding DNA: TGTGCCAGCAGCTTAGAGCCCCGACCCACAGATACGCAGTATTTT.

The chain joins TRBV3-1 (or the pseudogene TRBV3-2) to TRBJ2-3; no definite D call. The CDR3 consists of 14 residues. Germline CDR1 is LGHDT and CDR2 is YNNKEL (reference sequence). V lost 0 bases and J 0 bases, leaving 4 bases between the germline ends. In DNA, the CDR3 is TGTGCCAGCAGCCAAGAGGCGAGCACAGATACGCAGTATTTT. Translation: CASSQEASTDTQYF.

This clone turned up a few times. The DNA of the CDR3 is TGTGCCAGTAGTCCCGACGCAGGGGTAACTAATGAAAAACTGTTTTTT. It yields the protein CASSPDAGVTNEKLFF. The chain has TRBV19 and TRBJ1-4, with a possible D match to TRBD1 (6 bases). The CDR3 contains 16 residues. Trimming shortened V by 5 bases and J by 1 base, and 14 bases separated the two germline ends. The germline gives CDR1 LNHDA, CDR2 SQIVND (reference sequence).

The chain is built from TRBV24-1 and TRBJ2-6; 12 bases fit TRBD1. The CDR3 covers 19 residues. V shed 3 bases, J shed 5 bases, and the junction held 10 bases outside the gene matches. Germline V gives CDR1 KGHDR, CDR2 SFDVKD. CDR3 nucleotide sequence: TGTGCCACCAGTGATATTTTGGGACAGGGGGCGCAGTGGGCCAACGTCCTGACTTTC. Translated, it gives CATSDILGQGAQWANVLTF.

The rearrangement uses TRBV7-2 and TRBJ2-1; D is uncertain. This CDR3 has 14 residues. Trimming removed 1 base at V and 8 bases at J, with 12 bases between. Per germline, CDR1 SGHTA and CDR2 FQGNSA. For the CDR3, the DNA is TGTGCCAGCAGCTTAGGGACGTGGTCGGATGAGCAGTTCTTC. Its protein product is CASSLGTWSDEQFF.

This rearrangement joins TRBV9 to TRBJ1-4; weak D call: TRBD1 (5 bases). CDR1 and CDR2 from the germline V gene are SGDLS and YYNGEE. This CDR3 is 14 amino acids long. V was clipped by 2 bases and J by 7 bases, with 12 bases between them. CDR3 amino acids: CASSVGGLGEKLFF. CDR3 nucleotides: TGTGCCAGCAGCGTTGGGGGGTTAGGTGAAAAACTGTTTTTT. Filled out from reference TRBV9 and TRBJ1-4, the complete variable domain reads DSGVTQTPKHLITATGQRVTLRCSPRSGDLSVYWYQQSLDQGLQFLIQYYNGEERAKGNILERFSAQQFPDLHSELNLSSLELGDSALYFCASSVGGLGEKLFFGSGTQLSVL.

The chain's CDR3 is CASSLGPGYSQISGNTIYF. DNA of the CDR3: TGTGCCAGCAGCTTAGGGCCAGGGTATTCCCAGATCTCTGGAAACACCATATATTTT. J is TRBJ1-3 and V is TRBV7-2, with D maybe TRBD1 (5 bases). Looked up from germline, CDR1 is SGHTA and CDR2 is FQGNSA. The V end lost 1 base, the J end lost 0 bases, and 19 bases lay between the germline ends. This CDR3 contains 19 residues.

V and J are TRBV19 and TRBJ2-5; D might be TRBD1 (6 bases). CDR1 LNHDA and CDR2 SQIVND come from the germline V gene (reference sequence). Trimming took off 5 bases at V and 5 bases at J, with 15 bases between the two ends. The CDR3 is made up of 14 amino acids. The CDR3: CASSVQGGEETQYF. DNA for the CDR3: TGTGCCAGTAGTGTACAGGGTGGGGAGGAGACCCAGTACTTC.

This chain joins TRBV5-1 and TRBJ2-5; D gene unclear. Deletions cut 4 bases from V and 2 bases from J, with 12 bases between. The V gene's germline CDR1 is SGHRS and CDR2 YFSETQ. The CDR3 runs 14 residues. The CDR3 loop reads CASSTSGSQETQYF. In DNA form, the CDR3 reads TGCGCCAGCAGCACCTCGGGTTCACAAGAGACCCAGTACTTC.

J is TRBJ2-1 and V is TRBV7-8; D is unclear. The CDR3 length is 16 residues. V lost 1 base and J 7 bases, leaving 17 bases between the germline ends. The germline V gene has CDR1 SGHVS and CDR2 FQNEAQ. Written as DNA, the CDR3 is TGTGCCAGCAGCTTAGAAGGCCTCAATGTGGGGAATGAGCAGTTCTTC. Protein sequence: CASSLEGLNVGNEQFF.

CDR3 bases: TGTGCCAGCAGAGCCGACACCCGGGCGACCCAGTACTTC. Translation: CASRADTRATQYF. The chain joins TRBV2 to TRBJ2-5, with D unresolved. This CDR3 comprises 13 residues. The ends were cut back, 6 bases at V and 7 bases at J, with 15 bases in the middle. Germline-derived CDR1 and CDR2 are SNHLY and FYNNEI.

This rearrangement joins TRBV12-3 or TRBV12-4 to TRBJ1-2; no clear D gene. This CDR3 region has 13 residues. The V and J ends lost 5 bases and 1 base respectively, with 8 bases between them. The CDR3, as DNA: TGTGCCAGCAGTCCGGTCTTTAACTATGGCTACACCTTC. Translation: CASSPVFNYGYTF.

This sequence joins TRBV3-1 (or the pseudogene TRBV3-2) and TRBJ2-7, with unresolved D. The CDR3 runs to 13 residues. Germline-derived CDR1 and CDR2 are LGHDT and YNNKEL (reference sequence). Trimming cost V 0 bases and J 7 bases, with 10 bases left between them. CDR3 residues: CASSQELNVEQYF. CDR3 DNA sequence: TGTGCCAGCAGCCAAGAACTGAACGTTGAGCAGTACTTC.